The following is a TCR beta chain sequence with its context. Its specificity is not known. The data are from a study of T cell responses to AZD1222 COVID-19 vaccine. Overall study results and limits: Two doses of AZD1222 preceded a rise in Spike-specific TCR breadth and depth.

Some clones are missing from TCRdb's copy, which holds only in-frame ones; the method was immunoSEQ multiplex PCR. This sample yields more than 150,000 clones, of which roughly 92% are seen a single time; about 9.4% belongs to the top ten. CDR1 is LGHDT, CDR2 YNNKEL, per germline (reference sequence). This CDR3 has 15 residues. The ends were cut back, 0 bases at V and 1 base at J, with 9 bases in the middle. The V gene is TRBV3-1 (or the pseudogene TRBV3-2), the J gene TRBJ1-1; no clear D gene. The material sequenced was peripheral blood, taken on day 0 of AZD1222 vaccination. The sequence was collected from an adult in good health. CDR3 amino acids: CASSQDLLKNTEAFF. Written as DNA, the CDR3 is TGTGCCAGCAGCCAAGATTTGCTGAAGAACACTGAAGCTTTCTTT.